This T cell receptor (beta chain) was identified in a study of blood T cell repertoires in COVID-19. Study in general: Samples came from the United States, Italy and Spain, spanning acute and convalescent COVID-19. T cells, B-cell-depleted T cells, or PBMCs supplied cDNA or gDNA.

V was pared by 3 bases and J by 1 base, with 6 bases between. Germline CDR1 KGHSH, CDR2 LQKENI. This CDR3 spans 13 amino acids. In the original analysis: Quantification of nucleated cells was approximated via reference gene primer amplification. This table comes from immunoSEQ multiplex PCR, and its TCRdb copy is limited to in-frame clones, with some not included. D and trimming come from the DNA, and the V and J calls and clone size come from that table. The sample lists 330,000 or so clones, around 90% occurring once. Seattle patient enrollment occurred during active infection, with longitudinal follow-up thereafter.

The rearrangement joins TRBV18 to TRBJ2-5; unclear D gene. The TCR comes from a man aged 25-45 years with COVID-19, enrolled during active disease. The sample taken for sequencing was peripheral blood. The CDR3 protein is CASSPNIQETQYF. Here the CDR3 DNA reads TGTGCCAGCTCACCGAACATCCAAGAGACCCAGTACTTC.